This T cell receptor (beta chain) is from a study of T cells in Graves' hyperthyroidism and ophthalmopathy. TCR beta CDR3 region amplification was performed from RNA transcripts. HTBI primers were the set used in a first-round RT-PCR of the TCR CDR3. TCRdb ran MiXCR on the multiplex PCR reads and lists one entry per CDR3 protein. In the table there are 500,000 or so distinct CDR3 sequences, approximately 16% of which are singletons. Ten or more counts support this clonotype. The CDR3 has 14 amino acids. The V end lost 4 bases, the J end lost 3 bases, and 9 bases lay between the germline ends. Germline CDR1 MNHNS, CDR2 SASEGT.

The V and J genes are TRBV6-1 and TRBJ2-2; weak D call: TRBD2 (5 bases). The sequencing sample was made of blood. The sequence came from a woman between 25 and 40 years old with Graves' ophthalmopathy. The CDR3 is CASSAAGDTGELFF. The DNA for the CDR3 is TGTGCCAGCAGTGCCGCCGGGGACACCGGGGAGCTGTTTTTT.